This TCR beta chain was documented in a study of cytomegalovirus exposure and HLA in healthy donors. Points from the study as a whole: Cytomegalovirus association was listed for 164 TCR beta chains.

This clone was observed a single time. What it binds is not known. CDR3 size: 12 residues. Trimming took 6 bases from V and 3 from J, leaving 9 bases between them. Germline CDR1 reads LNHNV; CDR2 reads YYDKDF (reference sequence). Primers included in the PCR were 60 Vbeta and 13 Jbeta primers. Sequencing was performed with immunoSEQ multiplex PCR; in TCRdb, only in-frame clones are kept and a portion is missing. The sample consists of 200,000 or so clones, about 78% of them appearing once. The V gene is TRBV15, the J gene TRBJ2-7, with D perhaps matching TRBD1 (5 bases). The sequenced material came from PBMCs. The source is a male donor in good health and CMV-seronegative. The CDR3 DNA reads as TGTGCCACCAGTCCAGGGTTCTACGAGCAGTACTTC. This gives the protein CATSPGFYEQYF.